This T cell receptor beta chain derives from a study of control samples from healthy donors and cancer patients. Libraries were prepared by immunoSEQ multiplex PCR; TCRdb keeps only in-frame clonotypes and omits some of them. This sample has around 76,000 clones; around 94% occur once, and the top ten carry 6.2%. There are 10 residues in the CDR3. Germline V gene data show CDR1 as LNHDA and CDR2 as SQIVND (reference sequence). V lost 7 bases and J lost 5, with 5 bases in between. V gene TRBV19 combines with J gene TRBJ1-2; maybe TRBD1 (5 bases). Material for sequencing was blood. The TCR comes from a woman aged 40 to 55 in good health. CDR3 DNA: TGTGCCAGTAAGGGGTATGGCTACACCTTC. It specifies CASKGYGYTF.